The 16 T cell receptor beta chains below all came from one sample that was sequenced in a study of T-cell reconstitution after alpha-beta-depleted transplantation in children. Unique molecular identifiers were used to barcode this TCRbeta library. In TCRdb, the PCR reads were re-called with MiXCR into one record per CDR3 protein. The table has roughly 180,000 distinct CDR3 sequences, 13% to 15% seen once. The sequences come from PBMCs from the stem cell graft donor, collected from the stem cell graft. Every receptor here comes from a human donor who donated a stem cell graft to a child with acute lymphoblastic leukemia.

At least ten counts were recorded for this clonotype. The chain uses TRBV20-1 and TRBJ2-5; D gene ambiguous. The V end lost 0 bases, the J end lost 3 bases, and 8 bases lay between the germline ends. Per the germline V gene, CDR1 is DFQATT and CDR2 is SNEGSKA (reference sequence). CDR3 size: 13 residues. CDR3 in amino acids: CSARDNGKETQYF. The CDR3, as DNA: TGCAGTGCTAGAGATAACGGAAAAGAGACCCAGTACTTC.

The gene calls are TRBV6-1 and TRBJ1-6, with D maybe TRBD1 (6 bases). Trimming stripped 7 bases from V and 7 bases from J, with 17 bases between. The CDR3 extends over 15 amino acids. The germline gives CDR1 MNHNS, CDR2 SASEGT. The CDR3 DNA reads TGTGCCAGCACTCAACAGGGTTCAGGGAATTCACCCCTCCACTTT. This translates into CASTQQGSGNSPLHF.

This clonotype was recorded many times. The chain couples TRBV7-9 to TRBJ2-5; TRBD1 aligns across 9 bases. V gave up 4 bases and J gave up 3 bases; unmatched junction bases: 0. Germline V gives CDR1 SEHNR, CDR2 FQNEAQ (reference sequence). CDR3 length: 13 amino acids. CDR3 in amino acids: CASSWTGEETQYF. The CDR3, as DNA: TGTGCCAGCAGCTGGACAGGGGAAGAGACCCAGTACTTC.

Regarding this clonotype: The junction departs from the called germline gene at one end, perhaps through a read error. This sequence joins TRBV10-3 and TRBJ1-6; no reliable D call. CDR1 is ENHRY and CDR2 is SYGVKD in the germline V gene. This CDR3 comprises 15 residues. This CDR3 reads CAISESAAYNSPLHF. Here the CDR3 DNA reads TGTGCCATCAGTGAGTCGGCAGCATATAACTCACCCCTCCACTTT.

This clonotype was seen repeatedly, ten times or more. J is TRBJ2-3 and V is TRBV6-1, with TRBD1 identical over 7 bases. The V gene's germline CDR1 is MNHNS and CDR2 SASEGT. V gave up 6 bases and J gave up 4 bases; unmatched junction bases: 10. The CDR3 runs 15 residues. CDR3 region: CASRSSVGGPDTQYF. The CDR3, as DNA: TGTGCCAGCAGATCAAGCGTAGGGGGCCCAGATACGCAGTATTTT.

This clonotype was counted at least ten times. The rearrangement links TRBV5-1 to TRBJ1-4; D is unclear. Per the germline V gene, CDR1 is SGHRS and CDR2 is YFSETQ. This CDR3 has 16 residues. Trimming stripped 4 bases from V and 2 bases from J, with 15 bases between. This CDR3 is CASSPALGFTNEKLFF. DNA of the CDR3: TGCGCCAGCAGCCCCGCTTTAGGGTTCACTAATGAAAAACTGTTTTTT.

At least ten counts were recorded for this clonotype. Here the CDR3 DNA reads TGTGCCAGCAGCTTAGGTTGGAATGAAAAACTGTTTTTT. It translates to CASSLGWNEKLFF. The chain links TRBV7-2 to TRBJ1-4; D gene unclear. The V end was cut by 1 base, the J end by 5 bases, with 5 bases between. CDR1 is SGHTA and CDR2 is FQGNSA in the germline V gene. The CDR3 loop spans 13 amino acids.

For this clonotype: This clone may be a read error of a much larger clone one base away. This chain uses TRBV15 with TRBJ2-1; 7 nucleotides agree with TRBD2. CDR1 and CDR2 from the germline V gene are LNHNV and YYDKDF (reference sequence). The CDR3 is made up of 17 amino acids. The CDR3 reads CATSIPVLREGNNEHFF. In nucleotides, the CDR3 is TGTGCCACCAGCATCCCGGTCTTGAGGGAGGGGAACAATGAGCATTTCTTC.

The rearrangement joins TRBV29-1 to TRBJ2-7, with D hard to call. Trimming removed 2 bases at V and 3 bases at J, with 11 bases between. The CDR3 is 13 residues long. Looked up from germline, CDR1 is SQVTM and CDR2 is ANQGSEA. The CDR3 loop reads CSVERERSYEQYF. Here the CDR3 DNA reads TGCAGCGTTGAAAGAGAGAGGAGCTACGAGCAGTACTTC.

Comment on this clonotype: Given a much more abundant clone one base away, this may be a read error. The chain combines TRBV10-3 with TRBJ2-1; the match to TRBD2 covers 9 bases. The CDR3 is 18 amino acids. V shed 5 bases, J shed 6 bases, and the junction held 17 bases outside the gene matches. CDR1 is ENHRY, CDR2 SYGVKD, per germline. For the CDR3, the DNA is TGTGCCATCAGTTTAGCCTTCGGGACTAGCCCGTCGGGCAATGAGCAGTTCTTC. It encodes CAISLAFGTSPSGNEQFF.

This clonotype has at least ten counts. The V call is TRBV29-1, the J call TRBJ1-4, with 10 nucleotides matching TRBD1. Germline CDR1 is SQVTM and CDR2 is ANQGSEA. Trimming took 6 bases from V and 7 from J; bases not matched to a gene: 5. The CDR3 has 13 residues. The CDR3 loop reads CSVSTGGTEKLFF. CDR3 in DNA: TGCAGCGTCTCGACAGGGGGCACTGAAAAACTGTTTTTT.

There are a few counts of this clonotype. The chain joins TRBV29-1 to TRBJ2-3; 10 bases line up with TRBD1. J was trimmed by 6 bases and V by 7 bases; bases with no gene match: 16. The CDR3 has 16 amino acids. Per the germline V gene, CDR1 is SQVTM and CDR2 is ANQGSEA. The CDR3 spells CSALTETGGFGDTQYF. CDR3 sequence (DNA): TGCAGCGCCCTCACTGAGACAGGGGGCTTCGGGGATACGCAGTATTTT.

This rearrangement joins TRBV29-1 to TRBJ2-5, with 8 bases matching TRBD2. The trim removed 5 bases at V and 1 base at J, leaving 6 bases unmatched. Germline loops: CDR1 SQVTM, CDR2 ANQGSEA. CDR3 length equals 14 residues. The CDR3 DNA is TGCAGCGTTCGTAGCGGGGCGCTCCAAGAGACCCAGTACTTC. This translates into CSVRSGALQETQYF.

The V and J genes are TRBV7-2 and TRBJ2-4; 8 bases align to TRBD2. CDR1 SGHTA and CDR2 FQGNSA come from the germline V gene. Trimming removed 5 bases from V and 4 bases from J; junction bases left unmatched: 13. The CDR3 runs 17 residues. CDR3 region: CASSRKAGALQKNIQYF. In nucleotides, the CDR3 is TGTGCCAGCAGCCGGAAAGCGGGAGCCCTCCAAAAAAACATTCAGTACTTC.

This clonotype was seen at least ten times. The rearrangement joins TRBV24-1 to TRBJ2-1; D uncertain. In germline, CDR1 is KGHDR, CDR2 SFDVKD. The CDR3 is 13 amino acids. Trimming shortened V by 9 bases and J by 5 bases, and 13 bases separated the two germline ends. The CDR3 reads CATPRSRDNEQFF. The CDR3 DNA sequence: TGTGCCACCCCGCGGAGCCGGGACAATGAGCAGTTCTTC.

This clonotype was counted between two and nine times. The chain couples TRBV20-1 to TRBJ2-7; no firm D call. Trimming took off 0 bases at V and 2 bases at J, with 17 bases between the two ends. Germline V lookup: CDR1 DFQATT, CDR2 SNEGSKA (reference sequence). The CDR3 has 16 residues. CDR3 amino acids: CSARDPASSVTYEQYF. CDR3 bases: TGCAGTGCTAGAGATCCGGCGTCCAGCGTAACCTACGAGCAGTACTTC.